Listed below are T cell receptor beta chains from one sample, sequenced in a study of metastatic and nonmetastatic thyroid tumors. TCRdb reprocessed the PCR reads via MiXCR. The sample yields 45,000 to 50,000 clones, roughly a fifth seen once. Sequencing used blood. Receptors were obtained from a male donor with papillary thyroid cancer or a benign thyroid nodule (not recorded which). Some clones in this sample may be carry-over from other donors' samples. CDR3s include the opening cysteine and the closing phenylalanine or tryptophan. A D gene is named only where the DNA matches it firmly. Not all rows give a size; the values are once, few, many and, for expanded clones, a class.

abundance: many; v_gene: TRBV30; d_gene: NA; j_gene: TRBJ2-2; len: 17; CDR3nt: TGTGCCTGGAGTCCCATTCCGGGCTACTCGAACACCGGGGAGCTGTTTTTT; CDR3aa: CAWSPIPGYSNTGELFF
abundance: many; v_gene: TRBV12-3/TRBV12-4; d_gene: NA; j_gene: TRBJ2-1; len: 11; CDR3nt: TGTGCCAGCAGTTTATCGGAGGAGCAGTTCTTC; CDR3aa: CASSLSEEQFF
abundance: few; v_gene: TRBV5-6; d_gene: NA; j_gene: TRBJ1-2; len: 14; CDR3nt: TGTGCCAGCAGCTTGGATCAGGGGATCTATGGCTACACCTTC; CDR3aa: CASSLDQGIYGYTF
abundance: many; v_gene: TRBV9; d_gene: NA; j_gene: TRBJ2-5; len: 14; CDR3nt: TGTGCCAGCAGCGTAGCGGCGGGACGGGAGACCCAGTACTTC; CDR3aa: CASSVAAGRETQYF
abundance: NA; v_gene: TRBV6-4; d_gene: NA; j_gene: TRBJ2-3; len: 17; CDR3nt: TGTGCCAGCAGTGACTCGAATTGGGCCTGGTTCGCAGATACGCAGTATTTT; CDR3aa: CASSDSNWAWFADTQYF
abundance: many; v_gene: TRBV6-2/TRBV6-3; d_gene: NA; j_gene: TRBJ2-3; len: 17; CDR3nt: TGTGCCAGCAGTTACTCGAAGGGGGGGCCGGGCACAGATACGCAGTATTTT; CDR3aa: CASSYSKGGPGTDTQYF
abundance: many; v_gene: TRBV9; d_gene: TRBD1; j_gene: TRBJ1-3; len: 13; CDR3nt: TGTGCCAGCAGCTCAGGGACAGCCTCCACCATATATTTT; CDR3aa: CASSSGTASTIYF
abundance: many; v_gene: TRBV18; d_gene: NA; j_gene: TRBJ1-2; len: 13; CDR3nt: TGTGCCAGCTCACCAGGACAGAACTATGGCTACACCTTC; CDR3aa: CASSPGQNYGYTF
abundance: NA; v_gene: TRBV3-1; d_gene: TRBD2; j_gene: TRBJ2-7; len: 15; CDR3nt: TGTGCCAGCAGCCCCCCCGGGACTAGCGGGAGGCTGCAGTACTTC; CDR3aa: CASSPPGTSGRLQYF
abundance: few; v_gene: TRBV6-1; d_gene: TRBD1; j_gene: TRBJ2-3; len: 14; CDR3nt: TGTGCCATCATTGACTCGGACAGGGGGGATACGCAGTATTTT; CDR3aa: CAIIDSDRGDTQYF
abundance: few; v_gene: TRBV27; d_gene: TRBD2; j_gene: TRBJ2-3; len: 16; CDR3nt: TGTGCCAGCAGCCGCCTGGGGGGGACCCGCGCAGATACACAGTATTTT; CDR3aa: CASSRLGGTRADTQYF